Described below is a single T cell receptor beta chain sequence and its context. In this sample, this clone turned up once. The specificity of this receptor is unknown. Per-base qualities were not stored, and no clone one base away is much larger. The data are from a study of technical replicates of blood from a few donors (dated by TCRdb to the late 2010s). Between the V and J ends, shortened by 1 base and 8 bases respectively, the junction contains 18 bases. Spanning cysteine to phenylalanine, the CDR3 consists of 15 amino acids. Just the 45-base CDR3 DNA is kept, in frame starting at base 1. CDR1 and CDR2 are read off the germline V gene (reference sequence) as SGHNT and YYREEE. Receptors were amplified or captured by the immunoSEQ multiplex PCR assay. TCRdb took over this immuneACCESS table, retaining in-frame rearrangements with V and J assigned. Such tables are incomplete; in checked studies, under half of the missing clones stem from an unresolved V gene, and the remainder is unexplained. In this sample the table shows about 83,000 clones, approximately 96% of which occur a single time. The ten largest clones add up to 0.24% of the sample.

The V and J genes are TRBV5-4 and TRBJ1-2; there is no confident call for the D gene. The origin of this receptor is a human donor in good health. Sequenced input: T cells isolated from PBMCs. The DNA sequence is TGTGCCAGCAGCTTGCGGGCCGGCGGGGAGGAAGGCTACACCTTC. Its translation reads: CASSLRAGGEEGYTF.